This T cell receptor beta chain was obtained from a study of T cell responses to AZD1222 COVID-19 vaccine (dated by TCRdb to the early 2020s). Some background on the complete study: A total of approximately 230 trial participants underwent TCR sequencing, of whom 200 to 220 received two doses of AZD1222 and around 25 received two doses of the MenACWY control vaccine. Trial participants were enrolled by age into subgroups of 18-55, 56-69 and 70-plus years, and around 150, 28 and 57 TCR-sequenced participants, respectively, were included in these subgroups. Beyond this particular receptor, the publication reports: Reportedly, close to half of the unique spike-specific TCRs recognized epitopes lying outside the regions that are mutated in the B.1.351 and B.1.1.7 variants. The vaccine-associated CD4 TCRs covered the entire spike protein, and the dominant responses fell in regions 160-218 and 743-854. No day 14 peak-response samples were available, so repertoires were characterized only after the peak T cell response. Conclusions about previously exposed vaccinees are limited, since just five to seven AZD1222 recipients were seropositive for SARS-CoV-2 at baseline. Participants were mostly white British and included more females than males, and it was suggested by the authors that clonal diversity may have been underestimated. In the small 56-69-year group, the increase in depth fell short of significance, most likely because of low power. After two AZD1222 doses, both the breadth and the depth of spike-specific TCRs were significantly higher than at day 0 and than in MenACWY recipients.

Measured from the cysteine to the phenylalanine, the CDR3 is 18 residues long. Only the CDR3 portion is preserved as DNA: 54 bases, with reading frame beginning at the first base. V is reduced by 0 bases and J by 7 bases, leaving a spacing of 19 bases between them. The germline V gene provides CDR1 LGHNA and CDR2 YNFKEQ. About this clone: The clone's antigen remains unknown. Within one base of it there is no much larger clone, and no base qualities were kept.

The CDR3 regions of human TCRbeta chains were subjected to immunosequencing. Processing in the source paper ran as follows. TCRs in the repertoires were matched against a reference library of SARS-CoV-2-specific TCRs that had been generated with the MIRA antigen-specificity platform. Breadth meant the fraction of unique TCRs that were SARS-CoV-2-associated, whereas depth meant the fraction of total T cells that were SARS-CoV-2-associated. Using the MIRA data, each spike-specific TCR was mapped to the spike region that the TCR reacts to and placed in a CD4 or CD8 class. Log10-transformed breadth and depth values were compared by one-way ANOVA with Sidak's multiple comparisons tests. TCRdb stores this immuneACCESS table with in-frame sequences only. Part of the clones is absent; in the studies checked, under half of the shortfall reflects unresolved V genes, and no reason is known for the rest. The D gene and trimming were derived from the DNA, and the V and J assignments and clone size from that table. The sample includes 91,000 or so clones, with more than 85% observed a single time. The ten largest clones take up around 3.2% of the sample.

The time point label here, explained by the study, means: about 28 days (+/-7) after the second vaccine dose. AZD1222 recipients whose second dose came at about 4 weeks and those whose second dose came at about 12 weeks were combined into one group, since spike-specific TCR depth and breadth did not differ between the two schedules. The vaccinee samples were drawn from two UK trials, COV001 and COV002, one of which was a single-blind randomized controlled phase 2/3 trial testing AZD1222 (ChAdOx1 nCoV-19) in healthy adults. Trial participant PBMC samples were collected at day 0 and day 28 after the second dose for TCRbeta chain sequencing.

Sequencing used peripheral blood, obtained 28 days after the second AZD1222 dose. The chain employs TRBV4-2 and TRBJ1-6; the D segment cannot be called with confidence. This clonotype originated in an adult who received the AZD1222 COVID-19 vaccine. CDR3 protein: CASSQDQTGTGLNSPLHF. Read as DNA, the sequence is TGTGCCAGCAGCCAAGACCAGACGGGCACCGGCTTAAATTCACCCCTCCACTTT.